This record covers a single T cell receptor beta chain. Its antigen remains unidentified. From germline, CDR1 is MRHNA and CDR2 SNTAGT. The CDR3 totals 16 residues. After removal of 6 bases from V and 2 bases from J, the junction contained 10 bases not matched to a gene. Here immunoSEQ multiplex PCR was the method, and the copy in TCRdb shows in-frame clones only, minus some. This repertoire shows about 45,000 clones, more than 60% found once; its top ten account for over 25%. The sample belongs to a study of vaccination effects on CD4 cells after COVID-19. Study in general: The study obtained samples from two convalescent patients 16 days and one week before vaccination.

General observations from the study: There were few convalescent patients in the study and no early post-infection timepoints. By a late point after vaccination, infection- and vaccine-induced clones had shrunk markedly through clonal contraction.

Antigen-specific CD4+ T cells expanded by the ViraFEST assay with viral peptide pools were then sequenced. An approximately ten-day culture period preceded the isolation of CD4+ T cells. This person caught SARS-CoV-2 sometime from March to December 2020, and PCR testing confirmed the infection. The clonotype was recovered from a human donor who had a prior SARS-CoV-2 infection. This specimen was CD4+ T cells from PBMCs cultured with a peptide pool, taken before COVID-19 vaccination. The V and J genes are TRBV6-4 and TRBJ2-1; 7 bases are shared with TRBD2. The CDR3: CASRAPGGRTYNEQFF. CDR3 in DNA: TGTGCCAGCAGGGCCCCGGGAGGAAGAACCTACAATGAGCAGTTCTTC.